The rows below give T cell receptor beta chains drawn from one sample of a study of OX40 agonist ivuxolimab in advanced cancers. Produced via immunoSEQ multiplex PCR; TCRdb's table is partial and in-frame only. The sample lists about 32,000 clones; around nine tenths were seen once. The sample consisted of CD4+ or CD8+ T cells sorted from blood, taken in a trial of the OX40 agonist ivuxolimab. These receptors were obtained from an adult with an advanced solid tumor such as melanoma, head and neck, liver or kidney cancer. The CDR3 runs from the conserved cysteine through the conserved F or W. A D gene is named only where the DNA matches it firmly. The listing skips clone size in some rows; elsewhere it reads once, few, many or a size class.

>TRBJ1-4|-|-|TRBV4-3
CASSQDLGEVGEKLFF
TGCGCCAGCAGCCAAGATTTAGGGGAGGTCGGGGAAAAACTGTTTTTT
>TRBJ1-6|-|-|TRBV10-1
CASSGSRGSPLHF
TGCGCCAGCAGTGGGAGCAGGGGATCACCCCTCCACTTT
>TRBJ2-5|-|-|TRBV6-5
CASSYSTVETQYF
TGTGCCAGCAGTTACTCGACAGTGGAGACCCAGTACTTC
>TRBJ2-7|TRBD2|-|TRBV27
CASSTLAGGVYEQYF
TGTGCCAGCAGTACACTAGCGGGAGGGGTCTACGAGCAGTACTTC
>TRBJ1-1|TRBD1|-|TRBV27
CASSVQGASTEAFF
TGTGCCAGCAGTGTACAGGGGGCAAGCACTGAAGCTTTCTTT
>TRBJ2-1|-|-|TRBV6-5
CASRQGFLNEQFF
TGTGCCAGCAGGCAGGGGTTCCTCAATGAGCAGTTCTTC
>TRBJ2-3|TRBD2|medium-sized|TRBV7-9
CASSLRSSGGDF
TGTGCCAGCAGCTTACGGTCTAGCGGTGGGGATTTT
>TRBJ2-6|-|-|TRBV9
CASSPSGASGANVLTF
TGTGCCAGCAGCCCATCCGGGGCTAGTGGGGCCAACGTCCTGACTTTC
>TRBJ2-1|-|-|TRBV5-6
CASSLTMSSNEQFF
TGTGCCAGCAGCTTGACAATGTCGAGCAATGAGCAGTTCTTC
>TRBJ2-2|-|-|TRBV7-8
CASSLAGNTGELFF
TGTGCCAGCAGCTTAGCGGGAAACACCGGGGAGCTGTTTTTT